Listed below are T cell receptor beta chains from one sample, sequenced in a study of blood T cell repertoires in COVID-19. The repertoire was sequenced with immunoSEQ multiplex PCR; TCRdb's copy has only in-frame clones and lacks some. Of 84,000 or so clones listed, roughly 92% were seen once; the top ten hold under 7.5%. The sequencing sample was made of peripheral blood. Receptors originate from a woman aged 55-69 years with active COVID-19. CDR3s include the opening cysteine and the closing phenylalanine or tryptophan. The D gene is left open where the match is weak. A clone size is listed for some rows: how often the clone was seen (once, few, many), or a class if it is expanded.

v_call	j_call	clone_size	d_call	cdr3_aa	cdr3_nt
TRBV5-6	TRBJ2-1	NA	TRBD2	CASSKLAGGPLRNEQFF	TGTGCCAGCAGCAAACTAGCGGGGGGGCCCTTGCGTAATGAGCAGTTCTTC
TRBV18	TRBJ2-3	NA	TRBD2	CASSLLADSGTDTQYF	TGTGCCAGCTCACTTCTAGCGGACTCTGGCACAGATACGCAGTATTTT
TRBV19	TRBJ2-6	NA	TRBD1	CASTRTGAGANVLTF	TGTGCCAGTACCCGGACAGGGGCTGGGGCCAACGTCCTGACTTTC
TRBV4-1	TRBJ2-1	NA	NA	CASSQVPGDSYNEQFF	TGCGCCAGCAGCCAAGTTCCCGGAGACTCCTACAATGAGCAGTTCTTC
TRBV28	TRBJ2-5	NA	NA	CASSYLASGTQYF	TGTGCCAGCAGTTACTTGGCCTCGGGGACCCAGTACTTC
TRBV27	TRBJ1-1	NA	TRBD1	CASSGRDRGPHTEAFF	TGTGCCAGCAGTGGTCGGGACAGGGGGCCCCACACTGAAGCTTTCTTT
TRBV6-5	TRBJ1-2	NA	TRBD1	CASSPGTGVGYGYTF	TGTGCCAGCAGCCCCGGGACAGGGGTCGGCTATGGCTACACCTTC
TRBV28	TRBJ1-4	NA	TRBD1	CASSLGIRGQTNEKLFF	TGTGCCAGCAGTTTAGGTATCAGGGGGCAAACTAATGAAAAACTGTTTTTT
TRBV3-1/TRBV3-2	TRBJ1-2	NA	NA	CASSPSQNYGYTF	TGTGCCAGCAGCCCCTCCCAGAACTATGGCTACACCTTC
TRBV9	TRBJ2-1	NA	TRBD2	CASSVAGTSGYNEQFF	TGTGCCAGCAGCGTAGCAGGAACTAGCGGGTACAATGAGCAGTTCTTC
TRBV7-2	TRBJ1-2	once	NA	CASSLDRGGLNYGYTF	TGTGCCAGCAGCTTAGATCGGGGAGGGTTGAACTATGGCTACACCTTC
TRBV24-1	TRBJ2-1	NA	TRBD1	CATSDSQSGGLDEQFF	TGTGCCACCAGTGATTCTCAGTCAGGGGGCTTGGATGAGCAGTTCTTC
TRBV11-2	TRBJ1-5	NA	TRBD1	CASSSGTGINQPQHF	TGTGCCAGCAGCTCCGGGACAGGAATCAATCAGCCCCAGCATTTT
TRBV15	TRBJ2-3	NA	TRBD2	CATRVGTSYSDTQYF	TGTGCCACCAGGGTCGGGACTAGCTATTCGGATACGCAGTATTTT
TRBV25-1	TRBJ2-3	NA	TRBD2	CASSLGAGFADTQYF	TGTGCCAGCAGTTTAGGAGCGGGGTTCGCAGATACGCAGTATTTT
TRBV9	TRBJ2-5	NA	TRBD1	CASSVRGQGGETQYF	TGTGCCAGCAGCGTAAGAGGACAGGGAGGAGAGACCCAGTACTTC
TRBV3-1/TRBV3-2	TRBJ2-7	NA	NA	CASSQAGYEQYF	TGTGCCAGCAGCCAAGCAGGCTACGAGCAGTACTTC
TRBV14	TRBJ1-2	few	NA	CASSPRTDGYTF	TGTGCCAGCAGCCCACGGACAGATGGCTACACCTTC
TRBV7-2	TRBJ1-3	NA	NA	CASSRQDNSGNTIYF	TGTGCCAGCAGCCGTCAGGACAACTCTGGAAACACCATATATTTT
TRBV5-1	TRBJ2-1	NA	TRBD2	CASSLGYRGSGSEQFF	TGCGCCAGCAGCTTGGGGTACAGGGGTAGCGGGAGTGAGCAGTTCTTC
TRBV7-8	TRBJ1-3	large	NA	CASTPEAGNSGNTIYF	TGTGCCAGCACCCCGGAGGCAGGCAACTCTGGAAACACCATATATTTT
TRBV28	TRBJ2-1	NA	NA	CASSRDNSNEQFF	TGTGCCAGCAGTCGGGACAATAGCAATGAGCAGTTCTTC
TRBV28	TRBJ1-6	NA	TRBD1	CASSPGTGGISYNSPLHF	TGTGCCAGCAGCCCCGGGACAGGGGGTATCTCCTATAATTCACCCCTCCACTTT
TRBV6-1	TRBJ2-7	few	NA	CASSDLAYEQYF	TGTGCCAGCAGTGACCTAGCCTACGAGCAGTACTTC
TRBV4-3	TRBJ2-7	NA	TRBD1	CASSQRDRGGSYEQYF	TGCGCCAGCAGCCAACGTGACAGGGGGGGCTCCTACGAGCAGTACTTC
TRBV24-1	TRBJ2-1	NA	NA	CATSDIQGLNYNEQFF	TGTGCCACCAGTGATATCCAGGGGTTGAACTACAATGAGCAGTTCTTC
TRBV3-1/TRBV3-2	TRBJ2-3	once	NA	CASSQVEGIYGANTQYF	TGTGCCAGCAGCCAAGTGGAGGGTATATACGGGGCCAATACGCAGTATTTT
TRBV2	TRBJ1-1	NA	TRBD1	CASRTGPLGNTEAFF	TGTGCCAGCAGGACAGGGCCTTTAGGGAACACTGAAGCTTTCTTT
TRBV2	TRBJ2-2	NA	TRBD2	CAGRGREGRSTGELFF	TGTGCCGGACGTGGGCGGGAGGGCCGAAGCACCGGGGAGCTGTTTTTT
TRBV7-8	TRBJ2-1	NA	NA	CASSYRDSHLSSYNEQFF	TGTGCCAGCAGCTACCGGGACTCCCACCTTAGCTCCTACAATGAGCAGTTCTTC
TRBV9	TRBJ2-1	NA	NA	CASSVSGEPYNEQFF	TGTGCCAGCAGCGTATCGGGGGAACCATACAATGAGCAGTTCTTC
TRBV6-2/TRBV6-3	TRBJ2-1	NA	TRBD2	CASSRLAGEPYNEQFF	TGTGCCAGCAGCAGACTAGCGGGGGAACCCTACAATGAGCAGTTCTTC
TRBV6-5	TRBJ1-5	NA	TRBD1	CASSSGTDHNQPQHF	TGTGCCAGCAGCTCCGGGACAGATCACAATCAGCCCCAGCATTTT
TRBV10-3	TRBJ1-1	NA	NA	CAISDSTGEAFF	TGTGCCATCAGTGATTCGACAGGTGAAGCTTTCTTT
TRBV6-5	TRBJ1-1	NA	NA	CASRARLDTEAFF	TGTGCCAGCAGAGCCAGACTGGACACTGAAGCTTTCTTT
TRBV21-1	TRBJ2-3	NA	NA	CASSKITSGRQVDTQYF	TGTGCCAGCAGCAAAATTACTAGCGGGAGACAAGTAGATACGCAGTATTTT
TRBV6-1	TRBJ2-7	NA	NA	CASSELGRPSYEQYF	TGTGCCAGCAGTGAACTGGGCAGACCCTCCTACGAGCAGTACTTC
TRBV7-9	TRBJ2-7	few	NA	CASSRRQDEQYF	TGTGCCAGCAGCCGAAGACAAGACGAGCAGTACTTC
TRBV24-1	TRBJ2-7	NA	TRBD1	CATSDKGQGREQYF	TGTGCCACCAGTGATAAGGGACAGGGCCGCGAGCAGTACTTC
TRBV3-1/TRBV3-2	TRBJ2-7	NA	NA	CASSQDGGYYEQYF	TGTGCCAGCAGCCAAGATGGCGGATACTACGAGCAGTACTTC
TRBV10-1	TRBJ2-7	NA	TRBD2	CASSETGTSGTYEQYF	TGCGCCAGCAGCGAGACCGGGACTAGCGGGACCTACGAGCAGTACTTC
TRBV19	TRBJ1-1	NA	TRBD1	CASGNRRQGFSGAFF	TGTGCCAGTGGAAACCGTAGACAGGGGTTTTCCGGAGCTTTCTTT
TRBV5-1	TRBJ2-2	few	TRBD2	CASLPSPSGRPGELFF	TGCGCCAGCCTCCCCTCGCCTAGCGGGAGACCCGGGGAGCTGTTTTTT
TRBV30	TRBJ2-1	NA	NA	CAWSVGGERFF	TGTGCCTGGAGTGTTGGAGGGGAGAGGTTCTTC
TRBV19	TRBJ1-2	NA	TRBD1	CASSSPHRDSKYYGYTF	TGTGCCAGTAGTAGTCCCCACCGGGACAGCAAGTACTATGGCTACACCTTC
TRBV7-3	TRBJ2-2	NA	TRBD1	CASSLHRGSTGELFF	TGTGCCAGCAGCCTACACAGGGGGAGCACCGGGGAGCTGTTTTTT
TRBV5-1	TRBJ1-4	NA	NA	CASSLGWGREEKLFF	TGCGCCAGCAGCTTGGGCTGGGGCCGAGAAGAAAAACTGTTTTTT
TRBV6-5	TRBJ1-3	once	NA	CASIPGQISGNTIYF	TGTGCCAGCATACCGGGACAAATCTCTGGAAACACCATATATTTT
TRBV28	TRBJ2-7	few	TRBD1	CASREQGPYEQYF	TGTGCCAGCAGGGAACAGGGGCCCTACGAGCAGTACTTC
TRBV29-1	TRBJ1-2	NA	NA	CSVQGGYTF	TGCAGCGTTCAGGGTGGCTACACCTTC
TRBV24-1	TRBJ2-1	NA	NA	CATSDSKASRFRGQFF	TGTGCCACCAGTGATTCGAAAGCCTCGAGGTTTCGAGGGCAGTTCTTC
TRBV7-2	TRBJ2-1	NA	NA	CASSLEQISYNEQFF	TGTGCCAGCAGCTTAGAACAGATCTCCTACAATGAGCAGTTCTTC
TRBV9	TRBJ2-2	NA	NA	CASSVGGRSAGTGELFF	TGTGCCAGCAGCGTAGGGGGGAGGTCTGCTGGGACCGGGGAGCTGTTTTTT
TRBV29-1	TRBJ1-2	NA	TRBD1	CSVPTGDNYGYTF	TGCAGCGTCCCGACAGGGGATAACTATGGCTACACCTTC
TRBV2	TRBJ1-4	NA	NA	CASSERGQPKLFF	TGTGCCAGCAGTGAACGGGGTCAGCCAAAACTGTTTTTT